This T cell receptor (beta chain) originates from a study of shared clonotypes between healthy human individuals. Study-wide context: Three plates each covered CD4 naive and memory; CD8 naive two, CD8 memory one.

This clone was detected only a few times. TCRdb's table, derived via immunoSEQ multiplex PCR, lists solely in-frame clones and lacks some. Of roughly 2,500,000 clones listed, 93% were seen once; the top ten hold around 0.37%. Germline CDR1 reads MNHEY; CDR2 reads SVGAGI. This CDR3 comprises 14 residues. Trimming took 6 bases from V and 8 from J; bases not matched to a gene: 10. The clonotype was recovered from a man younger than 30 in good health. Some clones in this sample may be carry-over from other donors' samples. The sample comprised naive CD4+ T cells from PBMCs. Subset described: CD45RA+ positively selected. The V call is TRBV6-5, the J call TRBJ1-5; 7 nucleotides match TRBD1. CDR3 residues: CASSRYRGGEPQHF. The CDR3 bases are TGTGCCAGCAGCCGTTACAGGGGTGGAGAGCCCCAGCATTTT.